This TCR beta chain was captured in a study of blood T cell repertoires in COVID-19. Overall study: There were acute and convalescent COVID-19 samples, and they came from the United States, Italy and Spain.

Data came from immunoSEQ multiplex PCR; TCRdb stores just in-frame clones and leaves some out. This sample has about 210,000 clones; about nine tenths occur once, and the top ten carry roughly 0.7%. V was trimmed by 4 bases and J by 8 bases, leaving 17 bases between them. Germline CDR1 LNHDA, CDR2 SQIVND (reference sequence). The CDR3 is made up of 15 amino acids. This chain joins TRBV19 and TRBJ1-4; tentative D call: TRBD1 (5 bases). The sample consisted of peripheral blood. The sequence was obtained from a man aged 35 to 55 with acute or convalescent COVID-19. CDR3 residues: CASSTGTAPGEKLFF. The CDR3 coding sequence is TGTGCCAGTAGTACGGGGACTGCCCCGGGCGAAAAACTGTTTTTT.